Below are 16 T cell receptor beta chains sequenced from a single sample in a study of OX40 agonist ivuxolimab in advanced cancers. Method: immunoSEQ multiplex PCR; TCRdb's copy keeps in-frame clones and lacks some. The sample holds roughly 43,000 clones, 82% seen once. The sample here was CD4+ or CD8+ T cells sorted from blood, taken in a trial of the OX40 agonist ivuxolimab. These receptors originate from an adult with an advanced solid tumor such as melanoma, head and neck, liver or kidney cancer.

This chain links TRBV5-5 with TRBJ2-3; D is possibly TRBD1 or TRBD2 (5 bases each). Looked up from germline, CDR1 is SGHKS and CDR2 is YYEKEE (reference sequence). There are 16 residues in the CDR3. V lost 0 bases and J lost 0, with 11 bases in between. The CDR3, as DNA: TGTGCCAGCAGCTTGGGATATGGGGGAAGCACAGATACGCAGTATTTT. Protein product: CASSLGYGGSTDTQYF.

This clone was counted a single time. This chain joins TRBV10-3 and TRBJ2-7; TRBD1 matches 7 bases. The CDR3 contains 13 residues. J lost 3 bases, V lost 5 bases, and 4 bases had no gene match. CDR1 and CDR2 (germline): ENHRY, SYGVKD. As DNA, the CDR3 is TGTGCCATCAGTAGGGACAGCCGCTACGAGCAGTACTTC. Protein: CAISRDSRYEQYF.

The chain employs TRBV4-2 and TRBJ2-1; maybe TRBD2 (6 bases). Per germline, CDR1 LGHNA and CDR2 YNFKEQ. The CDR3 consists of 15 residues. V was pared by 4 bases and J by 7 bases, with 17 bases between. The CDR3 loop is CASSPGGKDGNEQFF. CDR3 bases: TGTGCCAGCAGCCCCGGGGGTAAAGATGGGAATGAGCAGTTCTTC.

This chain uses TRBV30 with TRBJ1-2, with D hard to call. V was shortened by 0 bases and J by 2 bases, with 4 bases between the two germline ends. The CDR3 length is 12 residues. Germline assignment: CDR1 GTSNPN and CDR2 SVGIG (reference sequence). DNA for the CDR3: TGTGCCTGGAGTGTGAGCAACTATGGCTACACCTTC. It yields the protein CAWSVSNYGYTF.

The rearrangement joins TRBV7-6 to TRBJ2-5; D is ambiguous. V shed 5 bases and J shed 7 bases, with 8 bases lying between them. This CDR3 spans 11 amino acids. CDR1 and CDR2 from the germline V gene are SGHVS and FNYEAQ. The CDR3 bases are TGTGCCAGCAGCACGGGTGGGACCCAGTACTTC. The encoded protein is CASSTGGTQYF.

The chain joins TRBV5-1 to TRBJ1-5; D possibly corresponds to TRBD1 (5 bases). CDR1 SGHRS and CDR2 YFSETQ come from the germline V gene. The CDR3 is made up of 17 amino acids. V was shortened by 0 bases and J by 0 bases, with 13 bases between the two germline ends. The chain's CDR3 is CASSLDPGPDSNQPQHF. The CDR3 DNA follows: TGCGCCAGCAGCTTGGATCCGGGGCCCGATAGCAATCAGCCCCAGCATTTT.

J is TRBJ2-1 and V is TRBV5-5, with 9 nucleotides matching TRBD1. The CDR3 spans 17 residues. From germline, CDR1 is SGHKS and CDR2 YYEKEE (reference sequence). V lost 2 bases and J lost 2; bases outside the gene matches: 8. CDR3 nucleotide sequence: TGTGCCAGCAGCTTTCGTTGGGGACAGGGTCCCTACAATGAGCAGTTCTTC. This codes for CASSFRWGQGPYNEQFF.

This chain joins TRBV2 and TRBJ1-4; no firm D call. V lost 6 bases to trimming and J lost 4 bases, with 15 bases between them. This CDR3 is built from 15 residues. Germline V gene lookup returns CDR1 SNHLY and CDR2 FYNNEI. The CDR3 sequence: CASRRSSGLNEKLFF. The CDR3 DNA follows: TGTGCCAGCAGAAGAAGCAGCGGACTTAATGAAAAACTGTTTTTT.

The rearrangement links TRBV25-1 to TRBJ2-2, with 8 nucleotides matching TRBD1. The V gene's germline CDR1 is MGHDK and CDR2 SYGVNS. The CDR3 covers 15 residues. The junction had 6 bases not matched to a gene; V was cut back by 4 bases and J by 5 bases. The DNA of the CDR3 is TGTGCCAGCAGTGCTGGGACAGGAGGTACCGGGGAGCTGTTTTTT. This codes for CASSAGTGGTGELFF.

V is TRBV4-3 and J is TRBJ2-7, with no clear D. Germline V gene lookup returns CDR1 LGHNA and CDR2 YSLEER. The CDR3 is 14 amino acids. Trimming stripped 0 bases from V and 6 bases from J, with 12 bases between. The CDR3 spells CASSQDLSLAEQYF. The DNA for the CDR3 is TGCGCCAGCAGCCAAGATCTGAGCCTCGCCGAGCAGTACTTC.

V usage is TRBV5-1 and J usage is TRBJ2-3; TRBD1 aligns across 8 bases. CDR1 and CDR2 (germline): SGHRS, YFSETQ. V was pared by 3 bases and J by 1 base, with 7 bases of the junction left unmatched. This CDR3 is 16 amino acids long. The CDR3 coding sequence is TGCGCCAGCAGCTACGACAGGGGTAGGGGCACAGATACGCAGTATTTT. Its protein product is CASSYDRGRGTDTQYF.

The J gene is TRBJ2-7, the V gene TRBV7-3; a weak D match, TRBD2 (5 bases). This CDR3 has 14 amino acids. The germline V and J ends were trimmed by 0 bases and 3 bases, with 9 bases remaining between them. CDR1 and CDR2 (germline): SGHTA, FQGTGA. This CDR3 reads CASSLTGSGYEQYF. DNA for the CDR3: TGTGCCAGCAGCTTAACGGGCAGCGGCTACGAGCAGTACTTC.

This chain connects TRBV11-2 to TRBJ1-6; the D is unclear. The CDR3 length is 13 residues. CDR1 SGHAT and CDR2 FQNNGV come from the germline V gene. Trimming took off 2 bases at V and 14 bases at J, with 13 bases between the two ends. In DNA, the CDR3 is TGTGCCAGCAGCTTAAGACTGGGCGACACCCTCCACTTT. It codes for CASSLRLGDTLHF.

This clone turned up a few times. V and J are TRBV6-5 and TRBJ1-5; 9 bases are a match to TRBD1. With 2 bases clipped from V and 2 bases from J, the junction kept 1 base outside the gene matches. There are 15 residues in the CDR3. Per the germline V gene, CDR1 is MNHEY and CDR2 is SVGAGI. The CDR3 spells CASSYRTGGNQPQHF. The CDR3, as DNA: TGTGCCAGCAGTTACCGGACAGGGGGCAATCAGCCCCAGCATTTT.

In its sample, this clone was seen once. The rearrangement links TRBV29-1 to TRBJ1-1, with D possibly matching TRBD1 (6 bases). This CDR3 spans 12 amino acids. Trimming removed 7 bases at V and 5 bases at J, with 14 bases between. Germline values: CDR1 SQVTM, CDR2 ANQGSEA. The CDR3 reads CSAVDSWTEAFF. The CDR3 nucleotides are TGCAGCGCGGTGGACAGTTGGACTGAAGCTTTCTTT.

The rearrangement uses TRBV18 and TRBJ1-5; no definite D call. Germline V gene lookup returns CDR1 KGHSH and CDR2 LQKENI. Trimming left V 2 bases short and J 2 bases short, with 7 bases between. The CDR3 covers 14 residues. The DNA of the CDR3 is TGTGCCAGCTCACCAGAGGGAGGCAATCAGCCCCAGCATTTT. This encodes CASSPEGGNQPQHF.